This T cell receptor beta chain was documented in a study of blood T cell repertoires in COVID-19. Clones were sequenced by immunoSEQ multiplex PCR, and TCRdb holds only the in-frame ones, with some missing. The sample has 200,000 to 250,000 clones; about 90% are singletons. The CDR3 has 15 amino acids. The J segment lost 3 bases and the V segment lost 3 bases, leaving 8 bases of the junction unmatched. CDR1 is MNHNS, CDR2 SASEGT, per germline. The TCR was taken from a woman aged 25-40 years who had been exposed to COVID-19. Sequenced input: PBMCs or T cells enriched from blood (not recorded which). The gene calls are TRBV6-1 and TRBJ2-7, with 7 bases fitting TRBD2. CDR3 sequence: CASSDGRGGRYEQYF. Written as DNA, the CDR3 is TGTGCCAGCAGTGATGGGAGGGGCGGTCGCTACGAGCAGTACTTC.